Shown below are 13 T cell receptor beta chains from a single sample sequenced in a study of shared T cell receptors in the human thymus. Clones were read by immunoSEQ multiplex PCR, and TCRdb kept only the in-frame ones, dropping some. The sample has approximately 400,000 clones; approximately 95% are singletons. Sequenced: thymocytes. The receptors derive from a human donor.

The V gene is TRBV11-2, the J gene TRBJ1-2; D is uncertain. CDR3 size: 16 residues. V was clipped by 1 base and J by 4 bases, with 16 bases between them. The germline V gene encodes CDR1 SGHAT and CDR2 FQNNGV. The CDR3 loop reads CASSLVWASPGYGYTF. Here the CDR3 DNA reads TGTGCCAGCAGCTTAGTTTGGGCATCCCCCGGCTATGGCTACACCTTC. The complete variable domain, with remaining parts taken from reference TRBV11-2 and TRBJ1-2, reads EAGVAQSPRYKIIEKRQSVAFWCNPISGHATLYWYQQILGQGPKLLIQFQNNGVVDDSQLPKDRFSAERLKGVDSTLKIQPAKLEDSAVYLCASSLVWASPGYGYTFGSGTRLTVV.

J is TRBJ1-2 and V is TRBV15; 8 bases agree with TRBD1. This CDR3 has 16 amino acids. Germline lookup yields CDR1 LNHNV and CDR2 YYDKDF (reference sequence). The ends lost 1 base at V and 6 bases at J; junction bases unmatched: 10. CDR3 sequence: CATSRVVHRGVHGYTF. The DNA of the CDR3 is TGTGCCACCAGCAGAGTCGTCCACAGGGGGGTCCATGGCTACACCTTC.

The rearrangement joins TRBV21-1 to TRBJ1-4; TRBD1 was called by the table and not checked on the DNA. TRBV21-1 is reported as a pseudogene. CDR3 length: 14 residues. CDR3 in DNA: TGTGCCAGCAGCAAAGTGGCCCCAGGTGAAAAACTGTTTTTT. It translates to CASSKVAPGEKLFF.

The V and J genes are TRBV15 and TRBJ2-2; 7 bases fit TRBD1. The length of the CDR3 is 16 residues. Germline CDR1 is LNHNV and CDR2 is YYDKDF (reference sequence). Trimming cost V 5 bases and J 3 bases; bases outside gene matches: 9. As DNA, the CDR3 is TGTGCCACCAGCGGGGGTAGTCAGGGGGACACCGGGGAGCTGTTTTTT. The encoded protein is CATSGGSQGDTGELFF. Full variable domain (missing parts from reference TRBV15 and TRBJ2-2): DAMVIQNPRYQVTQFGKPVTLSCSQTLNHNVMYWYQQKSSQAPKLLFHYYDKDFNNEADTPDNFQSRRPNTSFCFLDIRSPGLGDTAMYLCATSGGSQGDTGELFFGEGSRLTVL.

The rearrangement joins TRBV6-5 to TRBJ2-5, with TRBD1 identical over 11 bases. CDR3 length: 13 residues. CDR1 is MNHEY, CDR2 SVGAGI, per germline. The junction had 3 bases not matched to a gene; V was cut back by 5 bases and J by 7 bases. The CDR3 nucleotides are TGTGCCAGCAGTGCCGGGACAGGGGGGACCCAGTACTTC. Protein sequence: CASSAGTGGTQYF.

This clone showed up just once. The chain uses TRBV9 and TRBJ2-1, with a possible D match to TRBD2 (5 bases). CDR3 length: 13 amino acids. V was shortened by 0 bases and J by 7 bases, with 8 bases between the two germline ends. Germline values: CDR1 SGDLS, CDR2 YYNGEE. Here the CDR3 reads CASSVEGVNEQFF. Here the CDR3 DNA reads TGTGCCAGCAGCGTAGAGGGAGTAAATGAGCAGTTCTTC.

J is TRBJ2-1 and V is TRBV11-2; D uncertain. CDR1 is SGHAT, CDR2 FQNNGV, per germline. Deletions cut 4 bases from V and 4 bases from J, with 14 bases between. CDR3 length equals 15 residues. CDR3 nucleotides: TGTGCCAGCAGCTCCACGGCGGACCTGTACAATGAGCAGTTCTTC. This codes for CASSSTADLYNEQFF.

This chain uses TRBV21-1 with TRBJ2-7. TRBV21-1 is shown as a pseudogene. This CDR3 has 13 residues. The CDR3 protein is CASSKEAAYEQYF. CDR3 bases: TGTGCCAGCAGCAAAGAGGCAGCCTACGAGCAGTACTTC.

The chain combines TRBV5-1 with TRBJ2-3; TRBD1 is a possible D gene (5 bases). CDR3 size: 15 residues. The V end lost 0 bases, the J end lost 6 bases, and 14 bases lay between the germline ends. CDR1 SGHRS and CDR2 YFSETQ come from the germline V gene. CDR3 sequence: CASSLEGSFRDTQYF. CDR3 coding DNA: TGCGCCAGCAGCTTGGAGGGGTCATTTAGGGATACGCAGTATTTT.

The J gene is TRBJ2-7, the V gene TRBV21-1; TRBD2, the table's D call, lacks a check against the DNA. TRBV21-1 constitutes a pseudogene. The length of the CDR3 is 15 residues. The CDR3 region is CASSRAGLTSYEQYF. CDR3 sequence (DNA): TGTGCCAGCAGCAGAGCGGGACTAACCTCCTACGAGCAGTACTTC.

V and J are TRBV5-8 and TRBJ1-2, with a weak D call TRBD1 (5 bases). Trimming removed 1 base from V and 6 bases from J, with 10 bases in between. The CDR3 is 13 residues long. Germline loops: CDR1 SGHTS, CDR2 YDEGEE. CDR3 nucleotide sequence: TGTGCCAGCAGCTTGCGGAAGGGGAATGGCTACACCTTC. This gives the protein CASSLRKGNGYTF.

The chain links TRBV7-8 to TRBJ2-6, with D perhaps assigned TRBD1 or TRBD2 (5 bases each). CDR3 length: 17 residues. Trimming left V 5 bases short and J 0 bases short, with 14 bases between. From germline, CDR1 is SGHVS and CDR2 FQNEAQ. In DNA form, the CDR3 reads TGTGCCAGCAGCCCGGGACGCATAAGCTCTGGGGCCAACGTCCTGACTTTC. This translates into CASSPGRISSGANVLTF.

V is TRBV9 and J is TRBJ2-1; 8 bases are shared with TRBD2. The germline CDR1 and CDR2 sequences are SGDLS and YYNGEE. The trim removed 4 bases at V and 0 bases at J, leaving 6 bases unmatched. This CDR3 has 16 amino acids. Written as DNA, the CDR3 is TGTGCCAGCAGCCGCGTAGCGGGATTCTCCTACAATGAGCAGTTCTTC. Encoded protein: CASSRVAGFSYNEQFF.